This TCR beta chain emerged from a study of blood T cell repertoires in COVID-19. Study context: Spain, Italy and the United States supplied samples that represented acute and convalescent COVID-19. The analysed material was cDNA or gDNA that came from T cells, B-cell-depleted T cells, or PBMCs.

Trimming at V came to 4 bases and at J to 4 bases, leaving 10 bases not matched to a gene. The CDR3 contains 17 residues. Germline V lookup: CDR1 MGHRA, CDR2 YSYEKL. Original data processing: Amplification from reference gene primers served as the basis for estimated nucleated cell counts. Sequenced by immunoSEQ multiplex PCR; TCRdb stores in-frame clones only, minus some. V, J and clone size were drawn from that table, and D and trimming were deduced from the DNA. In the table there are about 98,000 clones, about 80% of which are singletons. The chain carries TRBV4-1 and TRBJ1-5, with 10 positions matching TRBD1. The sample taken for sequencing was peripheral blood. The clonotype comes from an elderly man with acute or convalescent COVID-19. CDR3 sequence: CASSPGQGIGLNQPQHF. Here the CDR3 DNA reads TGCGCCAGCAGCCCGGGACAGGGGATCGGCCTGAATCAGCCCCAGCATTTT.